Shown below are 10 T cell receptor beta chains from a single sample sequenced in a study of blood T cells in healthy people across ages. Sample-barcoded 5' priming and a J-beta primer mix drove a second PCR of about 6 to 12 cycles. MiXCR, run by TCRdb on the 5' RACE reads, gives a single entry per CDR3 protein. The sample carries 850,000 or so distinct CDR3 sequences, about 30% recorded once. The sample taken for sequencing was blood. All receptors derive from a woman at least 80 years old in good health.

The chain carries TRBV20-1 and TRBJ2-3, with TRBD2 identical over 12 bases. CDR3 size: 16 residues. The J segment lost 6 bases and the V segment lost 1 base, leaving 8 bases of the junction unmatched. The germline V gene has CDR1 DFQATT and CDR2 SNEGSKA (reference sequence). The CDR3 DNA follows: TGCAGTGCTAGAGGTGCTAGCGGGGGGGCCGGGGATACGCAGTATTTT. As protein: CSARGASGGAGDTQYF.

This clonotype was seen a few times. This sequence joins TRBV7-2 and TRBJ2-1, with 9 bases lining up with TRBD1. The CDR3 spans 14 residues. CDR1 SGHTA and CDR2 FQGNSA come from the germline V gene. Germline trimming cut 4 bases from V and 7 bases from J; bases unmatched to any gene: 5. The CDR3 is CASSSGTGSNEQFF. The CDR3 nucleotides are TGTGCCAGCAGCTCCGGGACAGGGTCGAATGAGCAGTTCTTC. Supplemented by reference TRBV7-2 and TRBJ2-1, the full variable domain reads GAGVSQSPSNKVTEKGKDVELRCDPISGHTALYWYRQSLGQGLEFLIYFQGNSAPDKSGLPSDRFSAERTGGSVSTLTIQRTQQEDSAVYLCASSSGTGSNEQFFGPGTRLTVL.

Regarding this clonotype: This may come from a read error, since a much larger clone is one base off. The genes are TRBV6-2 or TRBV6-3 and TRBJ2-4; D possibly matches TRBD1 or TRBD2 (5 bases each). Germline V gene sequence: CDR1 MNHEY, CDR2 SVGEGT. Trimming cost V 0 bases and J 13 bases, with 25 bases left between them. The CDR3 has 17 residues. This CDR3 reads CASSYSIAGSPSYKQYF. The CDR3 bases are TGTGCCAGCAGTTACTCGATAGCAGGGAGTCCCTCCTACAAGCAGTACTTC.

This chain joins TRBV7-2 and TRBJ2-5; TRBD1 matches at 8 bases. The J segment lost 1 base and the V segment lost 5 bases, leaving 6 bases of the junction unmatched. CDR3 length: 15 amino acids. CDR1 and CDR2 from the germline V gene are SGHTA and FQGNSA. Here the CDR3 reads CASSPRTGSQETQYF. CDR3 in DNA: TGTGCCAGCAGCCCCCGGACAGGGAGCCAAGAGACCCAGTACTTC.

The V call is TRBV24-1, the J call TRBJ2-1; TRBD2 agrees at 10 bases. Germline-derived CDR1 and CDR2 are KGHDR and SFDVKD. CDR3 length: 13 residues. V lost 12 bases and J lost 5; bases outside the gene matches: 6. In DNA form, the CDR3 reads TGTGCCGCCAAGCGGGGGGGGGACAATGAGCAGTTCTTC. Encoded protein: CAAKRGGDNEQFF.

This clonotype was picked up a small number of times. The V gene is TRBV6-1, the J gene TRBJ1-5; D remains unclear. V lost 3 bases and J 6 bases, leaving 9 bases between the germline ends. Germline lookup yields CDR1 MNHNS and CDR2 SASEGT. This CDR3 is 13 amino acids long. The CDR3 DNA is TGTGCCAGCAGTGACAGATACAGTCAGCCCCAGCATTTT. Translation: CASSDRYSQPQHF.

On this clonotype: This may come from a read error, since a much larger clone is one base off. The gene calls are TRBV6-5 and TRBJ2-1; TRBD1 matches at 9 bases. Germline V gene data show CDR1 as MNHEY and CDR2 as SVGAGI. Trimming removed 6 bases from V and 8 bases from J; junction bases left unmatched: 11. The CDR3 length is 15 residues. The CDR3 region is CASRPGGTGYHEQFF. The DNA of the CDR3 is TGTGCCAGCAGGCCCGGAGGGACAGGGTACCATGAGCAGTTCTTC.

The V call is TRBV7-2, the J call TRBJ2-3, with D possibly matching TRBD1 (5 bases). Trimming removed 6 bases at V and 0 bases at J, with 10 bases between. The CDR3 runs to 14 residues. Germline values: CDR1 SGHTA, CDR2 FQGNSA. For the CDR3, the DNA is TGTGCCAGCAGGGGGCCCATTAGCACAGATACGCAGTATTTT. The encoded protein is CASRGPISTDTQYF.

At least ten counts were recorded for this clonotype. This chain connects TRBV29-1 to TRBJ2-1; 16 bases map to TRBD2. CDR3 length: 14 residues. V dropped 6 bases and J dropped 8; count of bases not matched to a gene: 4. Germline CDR1 and CDR2: SQVTM and ANQGSEA. The CDR3, as DNA: TGCAGCGTCGGGACTAGCGGGGGGGCCGATGAGCAGTTCTTC. Translating gives CSVGTSGGADEQFF.

On this clonotype: Possible read error: a much larger clone is one base away. The chain recombines TRBV6-5 with TRBJ1-6, with TRBD1 as a possible D gene (5 bases). CDR1 is MNHEY and CDR2 is SVGAGI in the germline V gene. CDR3 length equals 16 residues. The CDR3 region is CAGSYSYRNNNSPLHF. The DNA for the CDR3 is TGTGCCGGCAGTTACTCCTACAGGAATAATAATTCACCCCTCCACTTT.